Shown below are 9 T cell receptor beta chains from a single sample sequenced in a study of T-cell memory formation after mild COVID-19. TCRdb used MiXCR to reprocess the 5' RACE reads, holding one entry per CDR3 protein. The data show roughly 560,000 distinct CDR3 sequences, about a fifth seen once. Sequencing was done on a sample of PBMCs or a T cell subset sorted from them (not recorded which). The receptors were sampled from an adult woman who had mild COVID-19 (a few samples of this study predate the infection). Cell type and time point are not known.

V gene TRBV13 combines with J gene TRBJ2-1; D tentatively reads TRBD1 or TRBD2 (8 bases each). Trimming shortened V by 4 bases and J by 4 bases, and 32 bases separated the two germline ends. The germline CDR1 and CDR2 sequences are PRHDT and FYEKMQ (reference sequence). The CDR3 is 21 residues long. CDR3 in amino acids: CASSSTPRDRLASGFYNEQFF. CDR3 nucleotide sequence: TGTGCCAGCAGCTCCACGCCACGGGACAGGTTGGCTAGCGGGTTTTACAATGAGCAGTTCTTC.

This clonotype was seen at least ten times. One end of the junction fails to match germline, which may point to a read error. The chain uses TRBV3-1 and TRBJ2-7; tentative D call: TRBD2 (5 bases). The CDR3 has 12 residues. Per germline, CDR1 LGHDT and CDR2 YNNKEL (reference sequence). This CDR3 reads CASSQRGYEQYF. The DNA for the CDR3 is TGCGCCAGCAGCCAACGGGGATACGAGCAGTACTTC.

This clonotype showed up just a few times. The rearrangement uses TRBV20-1 and TRBJ1-3; TRBD1 agrees at 7 bases. This CDR3 is built from 15 residues. The junction had 13 bases not matched to a gene; V was cut back by 6 bases and J by 5 bases. Germline V gene data show CDR1 as DFQATT and CDR2 as SNEGSKA (reference sequence). CDR3: CSAPRGGSRRNTIYF. The CDR3 DNA reads as TGCAGTGCCCCTCGAGGGGGCAGTCGGAGAAACACCATATATTTT.

This clonotype turned up a few times. V is TRBV6-5 and J is TRBJ1-2; a weak D match, TRBD1 (5 bases). Trimming removed 7 bases at V and 8 bases at J, with 20 bases between. Looked up from germline, CDR1 is MNHEY and CDR2 is SVGAGI. The CDR3 covers 14 residues. Here the CDR3 DNA reads TGTGCCAGCAATCCGGGACGAGACCCAGGCGGCTACACCTTC. As protein: CASNPGRDPGGYTF.

This clonotype occurred a few times. This sequence joins TRBV12-3 or TRBV12-4 and TRBJ2-7; no clear D gene. The ends were cut back, 2 bases at V and 6 bases at J, with 11 bases in the middle. The CDR3 length is 13 residues. CDR3 in amino acids: CASSLTAVAEQYF. CDR3 sequence (DNA): TGTGCCAGCAGTTTAACGGCAGTGGCCGAGCAGTACTTC.

This sequence joins TRBV7-2 and TRBJ1-6, with no clear D. Germline V CDR1 and CDR2: SGHTA, FQGNSA. This CDR3 is 15 amino acids long. V lost 1 base, J lost 8 bases, and 12 bases lay in between. CDR3 sequence reads: CASSLGPGIDSPLHF. As DNA, the CDR3 is TGTGCCAGCAGCTTAGGGCCGGGAATTGATTCACCCCTCCACTTT. The full variable domain, rest sourced from reference TRBV7-2 and TRBJ1-6, is GAGVSQSPSNKVTEKGKDVELRCDPISGHTALYWYRQSLGQGLEFLIYFQGNSAPDKSGLPSDRFSAERTGGSVSTLTIQRTQQEDSAVYLCASSLGPGIDSPLHFGNGTRLTVT.

About this clonotype: This sequence may be a read error, since a much larger clone differs from it by one base. J is TRBJ2-1 and V is TRBV27, with 14 bases matching TRBD2. The CDR3 length is 16 residues. Germline CDR1 is MNHEY and CDR2 is SMNVEV (reference sequence). DNA for the CDR3: TGTGCCAGCAGTCCGACTAGCGGGGGGGCCTGGAATGAGCAGTTATTC. It yields the protein CASSPTSGGAWNEQLF.

This chain uses TRBV5-4 with TRBJ1-2; D not certain. V was clipped by 1 base and J by 2 bases, with 12 bases between them. Per germline, CDR1 SGHNT and CDR2 YYREEE (reference sequence). This CDR3 is 15 amino acids long. CDR3 region: CASSLKAGGNYGYTF. The CDR3 DNA is TGTGCCAGCAGCTTGAAGGCGGGTGGAAACTATGGCTACACCTTC.

This chain links TRBV3-1 with TRBJ2-2, with TRBD2 identical over 7 bases. Losses at the gene ends were 1 base for V and 0 bases for J; bases not matched to a gene: 2. The CDR3 runs 16 residues. CDR1 and CDR2 (germline): LGHDT, YNNKEL (reference sequence). Here the CDR3 DNA reads TGTGCCAGCAGCCAAGTTAGCGGGCCGAACACCGGGGAGCTGTTTTTT. Translation: CASSQVSGPNTGELFF.